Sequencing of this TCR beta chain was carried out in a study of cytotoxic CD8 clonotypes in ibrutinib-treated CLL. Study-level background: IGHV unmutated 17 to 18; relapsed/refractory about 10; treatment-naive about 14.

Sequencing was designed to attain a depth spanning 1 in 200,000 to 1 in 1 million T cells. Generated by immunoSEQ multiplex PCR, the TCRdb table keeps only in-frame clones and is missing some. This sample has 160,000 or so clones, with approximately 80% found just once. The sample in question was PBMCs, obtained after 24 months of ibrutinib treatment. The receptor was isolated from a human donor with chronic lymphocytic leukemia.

CDR3 region: CASSNLISYEQYF. DNA for the CDR3: TGTGCCAGTAGTAATCTAATTTCCTACGAGCAGTACTTC. The chain has TRBV19 and TRBJ2-7; D is uncertain. Germline V lookup: CDR1 LNHDA, CDR2 SQIVND (reference sequence). Between the trimmed V and J ends, which lost 4 bases and 1 base, there was a span of 8 bases. This CDR3 is built from 13 residues.